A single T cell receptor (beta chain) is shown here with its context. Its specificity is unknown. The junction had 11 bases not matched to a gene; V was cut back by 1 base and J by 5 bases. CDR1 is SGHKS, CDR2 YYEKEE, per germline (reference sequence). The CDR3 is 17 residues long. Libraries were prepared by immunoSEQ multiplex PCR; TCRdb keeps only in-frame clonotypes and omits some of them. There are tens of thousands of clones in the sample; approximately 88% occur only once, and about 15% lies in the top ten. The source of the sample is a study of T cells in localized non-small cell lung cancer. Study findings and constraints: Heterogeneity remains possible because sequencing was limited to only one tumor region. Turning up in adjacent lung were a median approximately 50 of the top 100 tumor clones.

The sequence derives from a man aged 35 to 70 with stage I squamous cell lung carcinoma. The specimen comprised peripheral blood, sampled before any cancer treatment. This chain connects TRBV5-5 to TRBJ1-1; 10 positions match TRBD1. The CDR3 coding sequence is TGTGCCAGCAGCTTGACCGGACAGGGGGAATGGAAGACTGAAGCTTTCTTT. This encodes CASSLTGQGEWKTEAFF.